One T cell receptor (beta chain) is described in this entry. The antigen is not known. A 5'RACE reaction primed in the constant segment made cDNA libraries of TCR alpha and TCR beta, and these carried sample barcodes and UMIs. TCRdb processed the 5' RACE reads anew with MiXCR; each CDR3 protein has one entry. Here the sample spans approximately 500,000 distinct CDR3 sequences, approximately 23% being singletons. There are 15 residues in the CDR3. Trimming pared 10 bases from V and 0 bases from J, leaving 18 bases between. The germline V gene has CDR1 LGHDT and CDR2 YNNKEL (reference sequence). The sample is drawn from a study of T-cell memory formation after mild COVID-19. Study-level points and caveats: Of the contracting clones, CD4+ ones lay mainly in CM and EM, and CD8+ ones in EMRA. Second-wave clones with a day 37 peak had unconfirmed SARS-CoV-2 specificity.

The sequenced sample was PBMCs or a T cell subset sorted from them (not recorded which). This TCR derives from an adult woman who had mild COVID-19 (a few samples of this study predate the infection). Cell type and time point are not known. J is TRBJ1-1 and V is TRBV3-1; perhaps TRBD1 as D (6 bases). The CDR3 loop reads CATTQGHSMNTEAFF. As DNA, the CDR3 is TGTGCCACCACACAGGGCCACTCTATGAACACTGAAGCTTTCTTT.